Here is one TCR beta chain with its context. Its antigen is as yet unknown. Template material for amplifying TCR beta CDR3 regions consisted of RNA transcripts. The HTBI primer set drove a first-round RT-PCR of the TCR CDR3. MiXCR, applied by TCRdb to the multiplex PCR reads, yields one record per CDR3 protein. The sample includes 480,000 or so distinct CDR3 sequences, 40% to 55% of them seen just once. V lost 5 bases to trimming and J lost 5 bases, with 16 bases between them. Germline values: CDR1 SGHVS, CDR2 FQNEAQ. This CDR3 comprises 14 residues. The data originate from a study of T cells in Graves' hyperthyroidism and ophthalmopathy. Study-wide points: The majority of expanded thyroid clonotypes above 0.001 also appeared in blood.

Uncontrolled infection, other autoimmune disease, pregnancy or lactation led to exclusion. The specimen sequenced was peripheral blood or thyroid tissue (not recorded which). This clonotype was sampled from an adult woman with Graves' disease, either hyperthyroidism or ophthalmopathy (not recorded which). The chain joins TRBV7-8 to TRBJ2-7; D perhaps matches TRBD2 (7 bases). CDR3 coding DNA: TGTGCCAGCAGCCACACGTGGGGGGGCGACGAGCAGTACTTC. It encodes CASSHTWGGDEQYF.